The rows below give T cell receptor beta chains drawn from one sample of a study of blood T cells in healthy people across ages. Each CDR3 protein gets one entry after TCRdb re-called the 5' RACE reads with MiXCR. The sample consists of around 870,000 distinct CDR3 sequences, under 30% of them appearing once. Material for sequencing was blood. The receptor source for this set is an elderly woman in good health. Each CDR3 is given with its conserved first and last residue. Fields, in order: V gene, J gene, clone size, D gene, CDR3 protein, CDR3 DNA. A D gene is named only where the DNA matches it firmly. Clone size appears in some rows only: once, few, many, or a class for an expanded clone.

V gene: TRBV7-2
J gene: TRBJ2-1
clone size: many
D gene: TRBD1
CDR3 protein: CASSFGTGINEQFF
CDR3 DNA: TGTGCCAGCAGCTTTGGGACAGGGATCAATGAGCAGTTCTTC

V gene: TRBV12-3/TRBV12-4
J gene: TRBJ2-1
clone size: many
D gene: .
CDR3 protein: CASSFRQNNEQFF
CDR3 DNA: TGTGCCAGCAGTTTTCGGCAAAACAATGAGCAGTTCTTC

V gene: TRBV7-9
J gene: TRBJ2-6
clone size: many
D gene: .
CDR3 protein: CASSVRDSGANVLTF
CDR3 DNA: TGTGCCAGCAGCGTCAGGGATTCTGGGGCCAACGTCCTGACTTTC

V gene: TRBV5-6
J gene: TRBJ2-3
clone size: many
D gene: TRBD1
CDR3 protein: CASIQDRGADTQYF
CDR3 DNA: TGTGCCAGCATCCAGGACAGGGGCGCAGATACGCAGTATTTT

V gene: TRBV20-1
J gene: TRBJ2-7
clone size: .
D gene: .
CDR3 protein: CSASPQGPYEQYF
CDR3 DNA: TGCAGTGCTAGTCCCCAGGGGCCCTACGAGCAGTACTTC

V gene: TRBV20-1
J gene: TRBJ2-5
clone size: many
D gene: TRBD1
CDR3 protein: CSARDRVGVGETQYF
CDR3 DNA: TGCAGTGCTAGGGACAGGGTAGGGGTAGGAGAGACCCAGTACTTC

V gene: TRBV7-9
J gene: TRBJ2-1
clone size: many
D gene: TRBD2
CDR3 protein: CASSSGLAGGYEQFF
CDR3 DNA: TGTGCCAGCAGCTCGGGACTAGCGGGGGGCTATGAGCAGTTCTTC

V gene: TRBV20-1
J gene: TRBJ1-2
clone size: .
D gene: .
CDR3 protein: CSARDWQIYGYTF
CDR3 DNA: TGCAGTGCTAGAGATTGGCAGATTTATGGCTACACCTTC

V gene: TRBV6-5
J gene: TRBJ1-1
clone size: .
D gene: .
CDR3 protein: CASRPRAPQGTEAFF
CDR3 DNA: TGTGCCAGCAGGCCGCGGGCCCCACAGGGCACTGAAGCTTTCTTT

V gene: TRBV11-2
J gene: TRBJ1-1
clone size: few
D gene: .
CDR3 protein: CASSLRGQSLLFF
CDR3 DNA: TGTGCCAGCAGCTTGAGAGGACAGAGCCTCCTTTTCTTT

V gene: TRBV7-2
J gene: TRBJ2-3
clone size: .
D gene: TRBD2
CDR3 protein: CASSLGGGLGHTDTQYF
CDR3 DNA: TGTGCCAGCAGCTTAGGCGGGGGGCTTGGGCACACAGATACGCAGTATTTT

V gene: TRBV7-9
J gene: TRBJ2-7
clone size: .
D gene: TRBD2
CDR3 protein: CASSFVSGGAGDEQYF
CDR3 DNA: TGTGCCAGCAGCTTCGTTAGCGGGGGGGCCGGGGATGAGCAGTACTTC

V gene: TRBV7-2
J gene: TRBJ2-1
clone size: .
D gene: .
CDR3 protein: CASSFYPWDEQFF
CDR3 DNA: TGTGCTAGCAGCTTTTATCCATGGGACGAGCAGTTCTTC

V gene: TRBV7-2
J gene: TRBJ2-3
clone size: many
D gene: TRBD2
CDR3 protein: CASTKMGGIDTQYF
CDR3 DNA: TGTGCCAGCACCAAAATGGGGGGGATAGATACGCAGTATTTT

V gene: TRBV11-2
J gene: TRBJ2-6
clone size: many
D gene: .
CDR3 protein: CASLVSGANVLTF
CDR3 DNA: TGTGCCAGCCTAGTCTCTGGGGCCAACGTCCTGACTTTC

V gene: TRBV3-1
J gene: TRBJ2-1
clone size: .
D gene: .
CDR3 protein: CASSHLVRSKYNEQFF
CDR3 DNA: TGTGCCAGCAGCCACTTGGTCCGTTCCAAATACAATGAGCAGTTCTTC

V gene: TRBV20-1
J gene: TRBJ2-5
clone size: many
D gene: .
CDR3 protein: CSASSYPPETQYF
CDR3 DNA: TGCAGTGCTAGTTCCTACCCCCCGGAGACCCAGTACTTC

V gene: TRBV7-2
J gene: TRBJ2-3
clone size: many
D gene: .
CDR3 protein: CASSQEVTQYF
CDR3 DNA: TGTGCCAGCAGCCAGGAGGTCACGCAGTATTTT

V gene: TRBV14
J gene: TRBJ1-1
clone size: many
D gene: .
CDR3 protein: CASSQGYLGPKGAFF
CDR3 DNA: TGTGCCAGCAGCCAAGGATATTTAGGGCCGAAGGGAGCTTTCTTT

V gene: TRBV12-3/TRBV12-4
J gene: TRBJ2-3
clone size: once
D gene: .
CDR3 protein: CASSFGVRADTQYF
CDR3 DNA: TGTGCCAGCAGTTTCGGGGTCCGAGCAGATACGCAGTATTTT

V gene: TRBV24-1
J gene: TRBJ2-5
clone size: many
D gene: TRBD1
CDR3 protein: CATSDLQLGQGRETQYF
CDR3 DNA: TGTGCCACCAGTGATTTGCAGCTAGGACAGGGTCGAGAGACCCAGTACTTC

V gene: TRBV19
J gene: TRBJ2-1
clone size: .
D gene: .
CDR3 protein: CASSIVTRGEQFF
CDR3 DNA: TGTGCCAGTAGTATAGTAACCCGGGGCGAGCAGTTCTTC

V gene: TRBV18
J gene: TRBJ2-1
clone size: many
D gene: TRBD2
CDR3 protein: CASSLRTSGGYNEQFF
CDR3 DNA: TGTGCCAGCAGCCTGCGGACTAGCGGGGGTTACAATGAGCAGTTCTTC

V gene: TRBV20-1
J gene: TRBJ2-1
clone size: many
D gene: TRBD2
CDR3 protein: CSAFGLAVYNEQFF
CDR3 DNA: TGCAGTGCTTTCGGACTAGCGGTCTACAATGAGCAGTTCTTC

V gene: TRBV7-2
J gene: TRBJ1-1
clone size: .
D gene: TRBD1
CDR3 protein: CASSLVGTGGVTEAFF
CDR3 DNA: TGTGCCAGCAGCTTAGTCGGGACAGGAGGAGTAACTGAAGCTTTCTTT

V gene: TRBV14
J gene: TRBJ2-1
clone size: few
D gene: .
CDR3 protein: CASSHYRDPLHNEQFF
CDR3 DNA: TGTGCCAGCAGCCACTACCGGGATCCTTTACACAATGAGCAGTTCTTC

V gene: TRBV2
J gene: TRBJ1-2
clone size: many
D gene: TRBD1
CDR3 protein: CASSDEGTALYGYTF
CDR3 DNA: TGTGCCAGCAGTGATGAGGGGACAGCCCTCTATGGCTACACCTTC

V gene: TRBV30
J gene: TRBJ2-3
clone size: few
D gene: .
CDR3 protein: CAWSVPGTQYF
CDR3 DNA: TGTGCCTGGAGTGTACCGGGTACGCAGTATTTT

V gene: TRBV20-1
J gene: TRBJ1-3
clone size: .
D gene: TRBD1
CDR3 protein: CSAPDREAGNTIYF
CDR3 DNA: TGCAGTGCTCCAGACAGGGAGGCTGGAAACACCATATATTTT

V gene: TRBV30
J gene: TRBJ2-4
clone size: many
D gene: .
CDR3 protein: CACREGILSKNIQYF
CDR3 DNA: TGTGCCTGCCGGGAAGGGATTTTATCCAAAAACATTCAGTACTTC

V gene: TRBV18
J gene: TRBJ2-7
clone size: many
D gene: .
CDR3 protein: CASSDGTGYEQYF
CDR3 DNA: TGTGCCAGCTCAGATGGAACAGGTTACGAGCAGTACTTC

V gene: TRBV12-3/TRBV12-4
J gene: TRBJ1-6
clone size: few
D gene: .
CDR3 protein: CASSIDSSPLHF
CDR3 DNA: TGTGCCAGCAGTATAGACAGTTCACCCCTCCACTTT

V gene: TRBV7-2
J gene: TRBJ2-3
clone size: many
D gene: .
CDR3 protein: CASKPRHLADTQYF
CDR3 DNA: TGTGCCAGCAAACCTAGACATTTGGCAGATACGCAGTATTTT

V gene: TRBV5-5
J gene: TRBJ2-3
clone size: many
D gene: TRBD2
CDR3 protein: CASSFRDGGGIPSTDTQYF
CDR3 DNA: TGTGCCAGCAGCTTCCGTGATGGGGGAGGGATCCCTAGCACAGATACGCAGTATTTT

V gene: TRBV7-9
J gene: TRBJ1-5
clone size: .
D gene: TRBD1
CDR3 protein: CASSPGQLNSNQPQHF
CDR3 DNA: TGTGCCAGCAGTCCGGGACAGCTAAATAGCAATCAGCCCCAGCATTTT

V gene: TRBV7-6
J gene: TRBJ2-5
clone size: many
D gene: TRBD2
CDR3 protein: CASSVTAGGLGGTQYF
CDR3 DNA: TGTGCCAGCAGCGTCACAGCGGGGGGCCTTGGGGGGACCCAGTACTTC

V gene: TRBV20-1
J gene: TRBJ1-5
clone size: .
D gene: TRBD1
CDR3 protein: CSAQTGTGISFGNQPQHF
CDR3 DNA: TGCAGTGCTCAGACCGGGACAGGGATCAGTTTTGGCAATCAGCCCCAGCATTTT

V gene: TRBV20-1
J gene: TRBJ2-1
clone size: few
D gene: .
CDR3 protein: CSASIVGGNEQFF
CDR3 DNA: TGCAGTGCTAGTATCGTAGGGGGCAATGAGCAGTTCTTC

V gene: TRBV12-5
J gene: TRBJ1-4
clone size: many
D gene: .
CDR3 protein: CASGLKGGLSTNEKLFF
CDR3 DNA: TGTGCTAGTGGTTTGAAAGGAGGTCTTTCAACTAATGAAAAACTGTTTTTT

V gene: TRBV6-2/TRBV6-3
J gene: TRBJ2-1
clone size: .
D gene: .
CDR3 protein: CASTQVPHYEQFF
CDR3 DNA: TGTGCCAGCACCCAAGTCCCACACTATGAGCAGTTCTTC

V gene: TRBV3-1
J gene: TRBJ2-4
clone size: many
D gene: .
CDR3 protein: CASSQEQDGGRNIQYF
CDR3 DNA: TGTGCCAGCAGCCAAGAGCAAGACGGGGGTAGAAACATTCAGTACTTC

V gene: TRBV18
J gene: TRBJ2-3
clone size: .
D gene: TRBD2
CDR3 protein: CASPPTSGTVDTQYF
CDR3 DNA: TGTGCCAGCCCACCGACTAGCGGGACGGTAGATACGCAGTATTTT

V gene: TRBV12-3/TRBV12-4
J gene: TRBJ2-5
clone size: .
D gene: .
CDR3 protein: CASSPPMDLGTQYF
CDR3 DNA: TGTGCCAGCAGTCCCCCTATGGATTTAGGGACCCAGTACTTC

V gene: TRBV18
J gene: TRBJ1-6
clone size: few
D gene: .
CDR3 protein: CASSPTTQLYNSPLHF
CDR3 DNA: TGTGCCAGCTCACCAACCACTCAGCTATATAATTCACCCCTCCACTTT

V gene: TRBV7-9
J gene: TRBJ2-3
clone size: many
D gene: TRBD2
CDR3 protein: CASSRAGGERTDTQYF
CDR3 DNA: TGTGCCAGCAGCCGTGCGGGGGGGGAAAGGACAGATACGCAGTATTTT

V gene: TRBV5-1
J gene: TRBJ2-5
clone size: .
D gene: .
CDR3 protein: CASSEGQPYGTQYF
CDR3 DNA: TGCGCCAGCAGCGAAGGACAGCCCTATGGGACCCAGTACTTC

V gene: TRBV4-3
J gene: TRBJ2-6
clone size: .
D gene: .
CDR3 protein: CASSQGGSSGANVPTF
CDR3 DNA: TGCGCCAGCAGCCAAGGGGGGTCCTCTGGGGCCAACGTCCCGACTTTC

V gene: TRBV10-2
J gene: TRBJ2-7
clone size: many
D gene: .
CDR3 protein: CASSDPSEPRLEQYF
CDR3 DNA: TGCGCCAGCAGTGACCCTAGCGAGCCCCGACTCGAGCAGTACTTC

V gene: TRBV10-3
J gene: TRBJ2-3
clone size: many
D gene: .
CDR3 protein: CAISEAHSTQYF
CDR3 DNA: TGTGCCATCAGTGAGGCCCATAGTACGCAGTATTTT

V gene: TRBV18
J gene: TRBJ1-1
clone size: few
D gene: TRBD1
CDR3 protein: CASSSRTGTEAFF
CDR3 DNA: TGTGCCAGCTCATCGCGGACAGGGACTGAAGCTTTCTTT

V gene: TRBV12-3/TRBV12-4
J gene: TRBJ2-7
clone size: .
D gene: .
CDR3 protein: CASAPVLIDEQYF
CDR3 DNA: TGTGCCAGCGCACCAGTGTTAATCGACGAGCAGTACTTC

V gene: TRBV20-1
J gene: TRBJ2-3
clone size: many
D gene: TRBD1
CDR3 protein: CSARDSRGPTDTQYF
CDR3 DNA: TGCAGTGCTAGAGATAGCAGGGGGCCCACAGATACGCAGTATTTT

V gene: TRBV11-2
J gene: TRBJ1-2
clone size: few
D gene: .
CDR3 protein: CASSLRGSRLAASGVGYTF
CDR3 DNA: TGTGCCAGCAGCTTAAGGGGCTCTCGTTTGGCAGCCAGCGGGGTGGGCTACACCTTC